This T cell receptor beta chain was identified in a study of blood T cell repertoires in COVID-19. Across the whole study: The United States, Italy and Spain provided the acute and convalescent COVID-19 samples. The cDNA or gDNA used as material had been derived from T cells, B-cell-depleted T cells, or PBMCs.

In its sample, this clone was seen a few times. Per the authors' pipeline: Nucleated cell number was recorded as an estimate derived from reference gene primer amplification. TCRdb's table, derived via immunoSEQ multiplex PCR, lists solely in-frame clones and lacks some. The V and J calls and the clone size are those of that table, but D and trimming were determined from the DNA. The sample yields 150,000 to 200,000 clones, about 85% seen once. Looked up from germline, CDR1 is SGHTA and CDR2 is FQGTGA. The CDR3 is 18 residues long. J gave up 1 base and V 4 bases, and 12 bases lay outside the gene matches.

V usage is TRBV7-3 and J usage is TRBJ2-2; TRBD2 matches at 7 bases. This receptor was obtained from a man in his fifties or sixties with active or convalescent COVID-19. What was sequenced was peripheral blood. The CDR3 DNA is TGTGCCAGCAGCTCCCGCCAGGTTAGCGGGCTGAACACCGGGGAGCTGTTTTTT. This gives the protein CASSSRQVSGLNTGELFF.